A selection of T cell receptor beta chains follows, all from one sample in a study of graft-versus-host responses after intestinal transplantation. The method was immunoSEQ multiplex PCR; TCRdb's version includes in-frame clones alone and lacks a portion of them. The sample carries some 23,000 clones, 82% recorded once. No antigen has been assigned to these receptors. The sequencing here drew on unstimulated CD8+ T cells sorted from spleen or lymph node cells, taken before transplant. The receptors were gathered from a human donor who was the organ donor for an intestinal transplant. CDR3s include the opening cysteine and the closing phenylalanine or tryptophan. A D gene is named only where the DNA matches it firmly. Size is stated for part of the rows, as once, few or many counts, or as a class when the clone is expanded.

v_call: TRBV7-9
clone_size: -
d_call: -
j_call: TRBJ2-2
cdr3_length: 16
cdr3_nt: TGTGCCAGCAGCTTATTAGGCCCCCCGGCGACCGGGGAGCTGTTTTTT
cdr3_aa: CASSLLGPPATGELFF

v_call: TRBV7-9
clone_size: -
d_call: -
j_call: TRBJ2-5
cdr3_length: 15
cdr3_nt: TGTGCCAGCAGCTTAGATAACAGGGTCGGAGAGACCCAGTACTTC
cdr3_aa: CASSLDNRVGETQYF

v_call: TRBV4-3
clone_size: -
d_call: TRBD2
j_call: TRBJ2-3
cdr3_length: 16
cdr3_nt: TGCGCCAGCAGCCAAGATCGAGGACTAGCCGCAGATACGCAGTATTTT
cdr3_aa: CASSQDRGLAADTQYF

v_call: TRBV5-6
clone_size: -
d_call: TRBD1
j_call: TRBJ2-7
cdr3_length: 14
cdr3_nt: TGTGCCAGCAGATCGGGACAGGGCTTCTACGAGCAGTACTTC
cdr3_aa: CASRSGQGFYEQYF

v_call: TRBV4-1
clone_size: -
d_call: -
j_call: TRBJ1-1
cdr3_length: 15
cdr3_nt: TGCGCCAGCAGCCCCACCACAGGGATGAACACTGAAGCTTTCTTT
cdr3_aa: CASSPTTGMNTEAFF

v_call: TRBV29-1
clone_size: -
d_call: TRBD1
j_call: TRBJ2-5
cdr3_length: 17
cdr3_nt: TGCAGCGTTGAAGGCAACAGGGGTCCCCTCCCCCAAGAGACCCAGTACTTC
cdr3_aa: CSVEGNRGPLPQETQYF

v_call: TRBV28
clone_size: -
d_call: -
j_call: TRBJ1-2
cdr3_length: 14
cdr3_nt: TGTGCCAGCAGTTTAGTAAGGGGCGGCTATGGCTACACCTTC
cdr3_aa: CASSLVRGGYGYTF

v_call: TRBV4-1
clone_size: -
d_call: -
j_call: TRBJ1-6
cdr3_length: 13
cdr3_nt: TGCGCCAGCAGCCTCCAGGGGAATTCACCCCTCCACTTT
cdr3_aa: CASSLQGNSPLHF

v_call: TRBV5-6
clone_size: -
d_call: -
j_call: TRBJ2-1
cdr3_length: 16
cdr3_nt: TGTGCCAGCAGCCAGACCGCGGGACTAGGGGGCGATGAGCAGTTCTTC
cdr3_aa: CASSQTAGLGGDEQFF

v_call: TRBV29-1
clone_size: once
d_call: TRBD1
j_call: TRBJ1-1
cdr3_length: 16
cdr3_nt: TGCAGCGTTGACCTCCGGCCAGGGGGGTCGGTCACTGAAGCTTTCTTT
cdr3_aa: CSVDLRPGGSVTEAFF

v_call: TRBV7-9
clone_size: -
d_call: -
j_call: TRBJ2-1
cdr3_length: 14
cdr3_nt: TGTGCCAGCAGCTTATATTCCCGTTACAATGAGCAGTTCTTC
cdr3_aa: CASSLYSRYNEQFF

v_call: TRBV27
clone_size: -
d_call: TRBD1
j_call: TRBJ1-2
cdr3_length: 14
cdr3_nt: TGTGCCAGCAGTTCCTGGACAGGGGGAGACGGCTACACCTTC
cdr3_aa: CASSSWTGGDGYTF

v_call: TRBV9
clone_size: once
d_call: -
j_call: TRBJ1-2
cdr3_length: 14
cdr3_nt: TGTGCCAGCAGCGTAGCCCTGGGAGGGCATGGCTACACCTTC
cdr3_aa: CASSVALGGHGYTF

v_call: TRBV19
clone_size: -
d_call: TRBD1
j_call: TRBJ1-4
cdr3_length: 15
cdr3_nt: TGTGCCAGTAGTACCCCCACAGGGGAGAGGGAAAAACTGTTTTTT
cdr3_aa: CASSTPTGEREKLFF

v_call: TRBV4-1
clone_size: -
d_call: -
j_call: TRBJ1-1
cdr3_length: 16
cdr3_nt: TGCGCCAGCAGCCAACCAAAACTGGGGGGTAACACTGAAGCTTTCTTT
cdr3_aa: CASSQPKLGGNTEAFF

v_call: TRBV27
clone_size: few
d_call: -
j_call: TRBJ2-6
cdr3_length: 15
cdr3_nt: TGTGCCAGCAGTTTATCCCCTACCGGGGCCAACGTCCTGACTTTC
cdr3_aa: CASSLSPTGANVLTF

v_call: TRBV27
clone_size: few
d_call: -
j_call: TRBJ2-1
cdr3_length: 15
cdr3_nt: TGTGCCAGCAGTCCCCGCCTCATGGTCTACAATGAGCAGTTCTTC
cdr3_aa: CASSPRLMVYNEQFF

v_call: TRBV6-6
clone_size: -
d_call: -
j_call: TRBJ2-1
cdr3_length: 14
cdr3_nt: TGTGCCAGCAGTTTGACTAGTTCCTACAATGAGCAGTTCTTC
cdr3_aa: CASSLTSSYNEQFF

v_call: TRBV11-2
clone_size: -
d_call: -
j_call: TRBJ1-2
cdr3_length: 15
cdr3_nt: TGTGCCAGCAGCTTAGTGGGGGTTTTGAACTATGGCTACACCTTC
cdr3_aa: CASSLVGVLNYGYTF

v_call: TRBV11-3
clone_size: -
d_call: -
j_call: TRBJ2-3
cdr3_length: 13
cdr3_nt: TGTGCCAGCCGCTTTGGGGCAACAGATACGCAGTATTTT
cdr3_aa: CASRFGATDTQYF

v_call: TRBV7-9
clone_size: once
d_call: -
j_call: TRBJ2-7
cdr3_length: 14
cdr3_nt: TGTGCCAGCAGCCTACCCGGACGGCCATACGAGCAGTACTTC
cdr3_aa: CASSLPGRPYEQYF

v_call: TRBV11-2
clone_size: -
d_call: -
j_call: TRBJ1-1
cdr3_length: 12
cdr3_nt: TGTGCCAGCAGCTTAGGACACACTGAAGCTTTCTTT
cdr3_aa: CASSLGHTEAFF

v_call: TRBV5-6
clone_size: -
d_call: TRBD2
j_call: TRBJ2-1
cdr3_length: 16
cdr3_nt: TGTGCCAGCAGACCAGGGACTAGCCCCAACTCCAATGAGCAGTTCTTC
cdr3_aa: CASRPGTSPNSNEQFF

v_call: TRBV15
clone_size: -
d_call: TRBD2
j_call: TRBJ2-1
cdr3_length: 15
cdr3_nt: TGTGCCACCAGCAGCGGGAGGGTTAGCGGCAATGAGCAGTTCTTC
cdr3_aa: CATSSGRVSGNEQFF

v_call: TRBV2
clone_size: -
d_call: -
j_call: TRBJ1-1
cdr3_length: 16
cdr3_nt: TGTGCCACTTGGGGCAGTGGGGGAAGACACGGCACTGAAGCTTTCTTT
cdr3_aa: CATWGSGGRHGTEAFF

v_call: TRBV4-3
clone_size: -
d_call: -
j_call: TRBJ2-7
cdr3_length: 12
cdr3_nt: TGCGCCAGCACCTTGGGTCCTTACGAGCAGTACTTC
cdr3_aa: CASTLGPYEQYF

v_call: TRBV27
clone_size: -
d_call: -
j_call: TRBJ2-5
cdr3_length: 11
cdr3_nt: TGTGCCAGCAGCCACGGGGAGACCCAGTACTTC
cdr3_aa: CASSHGETQYF

v_call: TRBV7-9
clone_size: -
d_call: -
j_call: TRBJ2-3
cdr3_length: 17
cdr3_nt: TGTGCCAGCACCGGAGACAGCGCTTCACCTTACACAGATACGCAGTATTTT
cdr3_aa: CASTGDSASPYTDTQYF

v_call: TRBV6-1
clone_size: few
d_call: TRBD2
j_call: TRBJ2-2
cdr3_length: 16
cdr3_nt: TGTGCCAGCAGTGCCACTAGCGGGGGGTACACCGGGGAGCTGTTTTTT
cdr3_aa: CASSATSGGYTGELFF

v_call: TRBV5-1
clone_size: -
d_call: -
j_call: TRBJ1-3
cdr3_length: 15
cdr3_nt: TGCGCCAGCAGCTTGGAGCGTGGGGCTGGAAACACCATATATTTT
cdr3_aa: CASSLERGAGNTIYF

v_call: TRBV15
clone_size: -
d_call: -
j_call: TRBJ1-2
cdr3_length: 16
cdr3_nt: TGTGCCACCAGCAGAGGACCTCCGGGACGGGACTATGGCTACACCTTC
cdr3_aa: CATSRGPPGRDYGYTF

v_call: TRBV7-6
clone_size: -
d_call: -
j_call: TRBJ2-5
cdr3_length: 16
cdr3_nt: TGTGCCAGCAGCTTAGCAACTCCCCGTAGCCAAGAGACCCAGTACTTC
cdr3_aa: CASSLATPRSQETQYF

v_call: TRBV5-4
clone_size: -
d_call: -
j_call: TRBJ1-2
cdr3_length: 12
cdr3_nt: TGTGCCAGCAGCTTGGACTTTTATGGCTACACCTTC
cdr3_aa: CASSLDFYGYTF

v_call: TRBV6-6
clone_size: -
d_call: -
j_call: TRBJ2-1
cdr3_length: 13
cdr3_nt: TGTGCCAGCAGTTACTCTTTTGGCAATGAGCAGTTCTTC
cdr3_aa: CASSYSFGNEQFF

v_call: TRBV7-2
clone_size: -
d_call: -
j_call: TRBJ2-5
cdr3_length: 14
cdr3_nt: TGTGCCAGCAGCTTAGTGACAGTTCAAGAGACCCAGTACTTC
cdr3_aa: CASSLVTVQETQYF

v_call: TRBV13
clone_size: -
d_call: -
j_call: TRBJ2-7
cdr3_length: 13
cdr3_nt: TGTGCCAGCAGTTCTGCCGGGTCCTACGAGCAGTACTTC
cdr3_aa: CASSSAGSYEQYF

v_call: TRBV6-6
clone_size: -
d_call: -
j_call: TRBJ1-1
cdr3_length: 12
cdr3_nt: TGTGCCAGCAGAACGGGTAGGGATGAAGCTTTCTTT
cdr3_aa: CASRTGRDEAFF

v_call: TRBV11-3
clone_size: -
d_call: -
j_call: TRBJ1-1
cdr3_length: 14
cdr3_nt: TGTGCCAGCAGCACCGACCGTCGGAACACTGAAGCTTTCTTT
cdr3_aa: CASSTDRRNTEAFF